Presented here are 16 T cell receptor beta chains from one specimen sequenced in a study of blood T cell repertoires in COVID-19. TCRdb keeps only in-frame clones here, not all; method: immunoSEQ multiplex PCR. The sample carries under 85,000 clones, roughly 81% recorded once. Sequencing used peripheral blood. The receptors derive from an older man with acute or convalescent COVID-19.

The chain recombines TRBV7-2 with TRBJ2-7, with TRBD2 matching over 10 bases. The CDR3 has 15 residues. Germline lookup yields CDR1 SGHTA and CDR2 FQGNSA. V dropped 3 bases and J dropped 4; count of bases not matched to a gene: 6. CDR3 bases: TGTGCCAGCAGCTTTAGCGGGGGGCTATTTTACGAGCAGTACTTC. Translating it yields CASSFSGGLFYEQYF.

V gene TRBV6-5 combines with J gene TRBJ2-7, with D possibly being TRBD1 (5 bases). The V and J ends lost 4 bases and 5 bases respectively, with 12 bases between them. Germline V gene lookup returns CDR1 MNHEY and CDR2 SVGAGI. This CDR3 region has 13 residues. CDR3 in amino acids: CASSWIRVHEQYF. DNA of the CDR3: TGTGCCAGCAGTTGGATCAGGGTGCACGAGCAGTACTTC.

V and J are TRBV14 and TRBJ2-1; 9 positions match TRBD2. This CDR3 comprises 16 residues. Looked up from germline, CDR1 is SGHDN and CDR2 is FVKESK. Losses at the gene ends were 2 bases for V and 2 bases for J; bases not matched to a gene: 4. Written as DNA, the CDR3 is TGTGCCAGCAGCCAAAAGCGGGGGGTCGCCTACAATGAGCAGTTCTTC. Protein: CASSQKRGVAYNEQFF.

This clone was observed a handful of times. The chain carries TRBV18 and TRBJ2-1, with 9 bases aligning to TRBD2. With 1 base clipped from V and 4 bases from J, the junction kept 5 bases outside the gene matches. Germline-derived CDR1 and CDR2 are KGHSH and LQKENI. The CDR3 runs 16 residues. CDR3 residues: CASSPRAGGPYNEQFF. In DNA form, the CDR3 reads TGTGCCAGCTCACCACGCGCGGGAGGGCCTTACAATGAGCAGTTCTTC.

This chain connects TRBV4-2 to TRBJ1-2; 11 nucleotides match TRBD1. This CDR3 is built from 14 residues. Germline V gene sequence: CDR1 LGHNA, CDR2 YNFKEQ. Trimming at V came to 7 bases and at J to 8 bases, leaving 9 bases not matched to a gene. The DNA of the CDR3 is TGTGCCAGCACTCCAGGACAGGGGGCGGGGGGCTACACCTTC. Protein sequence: CASTPGQGAGGYTF.

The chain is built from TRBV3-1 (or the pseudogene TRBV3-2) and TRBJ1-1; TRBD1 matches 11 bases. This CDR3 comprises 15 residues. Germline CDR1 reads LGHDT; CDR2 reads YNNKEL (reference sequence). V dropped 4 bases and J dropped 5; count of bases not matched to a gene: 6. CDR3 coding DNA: TGTGCCAGCAGCCTGCCGGGACAGGGGGAGACTGAAGCTTTCTTT. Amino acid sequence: CASSLPGQGETEAFF.

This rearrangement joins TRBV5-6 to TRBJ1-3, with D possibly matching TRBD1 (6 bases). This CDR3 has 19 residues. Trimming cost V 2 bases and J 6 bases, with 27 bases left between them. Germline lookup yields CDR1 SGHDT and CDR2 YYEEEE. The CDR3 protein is CASSLGTLFSMVSTNTIYF. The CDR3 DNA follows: TGTGCCAGCAGCTTAGGGACACTATTCTCTATGGTCTCCACAAACACCATATATTTT.

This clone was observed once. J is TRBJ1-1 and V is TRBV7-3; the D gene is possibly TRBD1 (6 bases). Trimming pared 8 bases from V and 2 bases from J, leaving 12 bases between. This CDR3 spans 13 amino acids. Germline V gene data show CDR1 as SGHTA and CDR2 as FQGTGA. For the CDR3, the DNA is TGTGCCAGCGGGGAACAGGGTAACACTGAAGCTTTCTTT. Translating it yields CASGEQGNTEAFF.

CDR3 residues: CASSRQSGAYEQYF. The CDR3 DNA sequence: TGTGCCAGCAGTCGTCAAAGCGGAGCCTACGAGCAGTACTTC. This chain joins TRBV7-2 and TRBJ2-7; tentative D call: TRBD2 (5 bases). The V end was cut by 6 bases, the J end by 2 bases, with 14 bases between. Looked up from germline, CDR1 is SGHTA and CDR2 is FQGNSA. The CDR3 length is 14 residues.

The CDR3 bases are TGTGCCATCAGTGAGGGGACAGGTACGCTCGAGCAGTACTTC. It specifies CAISEGTGTLEQYF. The rearrangement uses TRBV10-3 and TRBJ2-7, with 8 bases identical to TRBD1. This CDR3 spans 14 amino acids. The germline CDR1 and CDR2 sequences are ENHRY and SYGVKD. The trim removed 2 bases at V and 6 bases at J, leaving 6 bases unmatched.

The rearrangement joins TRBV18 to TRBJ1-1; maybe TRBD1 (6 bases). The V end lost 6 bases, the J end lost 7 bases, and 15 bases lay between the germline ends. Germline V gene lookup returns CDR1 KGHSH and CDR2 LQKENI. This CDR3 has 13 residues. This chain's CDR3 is CASSRGATNEAFF. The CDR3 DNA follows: TGTGCCAGCTCCCGGGGGGCAACGAATGAAGCTTTCTTT.

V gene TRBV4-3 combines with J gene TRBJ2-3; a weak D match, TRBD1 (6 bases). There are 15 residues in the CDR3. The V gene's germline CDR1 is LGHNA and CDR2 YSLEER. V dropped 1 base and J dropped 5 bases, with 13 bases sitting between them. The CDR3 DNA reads TGCGCCAGCAGCCAAGCACACAGGGTGGAAGATACGCAGTATTTT. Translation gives CASSQAHRVEDTQYF.

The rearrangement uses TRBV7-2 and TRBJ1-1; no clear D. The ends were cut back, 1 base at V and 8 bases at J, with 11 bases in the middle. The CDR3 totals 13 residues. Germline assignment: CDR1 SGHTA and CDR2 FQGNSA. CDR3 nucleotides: TGTGCCAGCAGCTTAGTACCGCGCGTCGAAGCTTTCTTT. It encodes CASSLVPRVEAFF.

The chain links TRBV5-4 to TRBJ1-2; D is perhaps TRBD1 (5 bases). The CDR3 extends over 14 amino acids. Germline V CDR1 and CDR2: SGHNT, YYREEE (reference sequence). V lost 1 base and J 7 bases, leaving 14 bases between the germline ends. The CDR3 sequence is CASSLKSGDGGYTF. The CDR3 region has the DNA TGTGCCAGCAGCTTGAAATCGGGGGATGGTGGCTACACCTTC.

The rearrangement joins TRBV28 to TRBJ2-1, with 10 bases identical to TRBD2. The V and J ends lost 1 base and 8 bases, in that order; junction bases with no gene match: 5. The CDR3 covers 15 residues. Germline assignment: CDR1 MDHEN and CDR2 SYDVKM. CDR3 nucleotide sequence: TGTGCCAGCAGTTTATCGTCTAGCGGGAGTTATGAGCAGTTCTTC. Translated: CASSLSSSGSYEQFF.

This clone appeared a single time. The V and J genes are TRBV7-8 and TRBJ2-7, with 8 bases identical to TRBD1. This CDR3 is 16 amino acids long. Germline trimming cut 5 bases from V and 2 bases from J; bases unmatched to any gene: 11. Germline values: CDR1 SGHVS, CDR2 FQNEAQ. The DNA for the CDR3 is TGTGCCAGCAGCCCTCGTGGACAGGGAGGCCCCTACGAGCAGTACTTC. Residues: CASSPRGQGGPYEQYF.